This TCR beta chain stems from a study of identical twins. Findings and caveats of the study: Invariant cells of the MAIT and iNKT types might have partly distorted the zero-insertion analyses.

Germline V CDR1 and CDR2: MDHEN, SYDVKM. CDR3 length: 14 amino acids. Trimming took off 6 bases at V and 6 bases at J, with 18 bases between the two ends. TCRdb reanalysed the 5' RACE reads using MiXCR and keeps one entry per CDR3 protein. Altogether 1.5 million or so distinct CDR3 sequences are present, less than 40% being singletons, with the ten largest covering less than 0.35%. On this clonotype itself: The antigen remains unidentified.

This sequence joins TRBV28 and TRBJ2-7; D may be TRBD1 or TRBD2 (5 bases each). The clonotype originates from a newborn girl in good health. Sequenced input: cord blood. CDR3 residues: CASRPNREGSEQYF. As DNA, the CDR3 is TGTGCCAGCAGACCAAATCGCGAGGGGTCCGAGCAGTACTTC.